Presented here are 13 T cell receptor beta chains from one specimen sequenced in a study of graft-versus-host responses after intestinal transplantation. Using immunoSEQ multiplex PCR, the repertoire was profiled, and TCRdb retains in-frame clones only, with some absent. The data show tens of thousands of clones, 90% to 95% seen once. The sequences come from PBMCs, collected approximately four months after intestinal transplantation. The receptors stem from a human patient who received an intestinal transplant, so some T cells may come from the graft donor.

The chain joins TRBV4-1 to TRBJ2-5; D is ambiguous. With the DNA end fitting TRBJ2-7 better, the J assignment may be wrong. The CDR3 covers 15 residues. Germline V gene lookup returns CDR1 MGHRA and CDR2 YSYEKL. The CDR3: CASSQVGSKPYEQYF. For the CDR3, the DNA is TGCGCCAGCAGCCAAGTAGGTTCTAAACCCTACGAGCAGTACTTC.

The chain has TRBV4-1 and TRBJ2-5; no reliable D call. The tail of the sequence fits TRBJ2-7 better, so the J call may be wrong. The CDR3 is made up of 14 amino acids. Germline-derived CDR1 and CDR2 are MGHRA and YSYEKL. The CDR3 bases are TGCGCCAGCAGCCAAGTTCCAACAGCCTACGAGCAGTACTTC. Protein: CASSQVPTAYEQYF.

The J gene is TRBJ1-2, the V gene TRBV18; no clear D. CDR1 is KGHSH and CDR2 is LQKENI in the germline V gene. The CDR3 totals 15 residues. The ends were cut back, 2 bases at V and 6 bases at J, with 16 bases in the middle. DNA for the CDR3: TGTGCCAGCTCACCATTTTCTGAGGGTGAGGATGGCTACACCTTC. Its protein product is CASSPFSEGEDGYTF.

The J gene is TRBJ2-7, the V gene TRBV9; possibly TRBD1 for D (5 bases). This CDR3 has 14 residues. Germline CDR1 reads SGDLS; CDR2 reads YYNGEE. Trimming took off 3 bases at V and 9 bases at J, with 19 bases between the two ends. The CDR3 is CASSGPSGKAVQYF. The CDR3 region has the DNA TGTGCCAGCAGCGGCCCCTCAGGGAAGGCGGTGCAGTACTTC.

J is TRBJ2-1 and V is TRBV27; D assignment may be TRBD1 or TRBD2 (5 bases each). Trimming removed 9 bases at V and 7 bases at J, with 16 bases between. The germline CDR1 and CDR2 sequences are MNHEY and SMNVEV (reference sequence). The CDR3 is 13 residues long. DNA of the CDR3: TGTGCCAGTTTGGGCAAGGGGAGAAATGAGCAGTTCTTC. Encoded protein: CASLGKGRNEQFF.

This rearrangement joins TRBV10-3 to TRBJ2-5, with 12 positions matching TRBD2. V lost 11 bases, J lost 5 bases, and 9 bases stayed unmatched. Germline V lookup: CDR1 ENHRY, CDR2 SYGVKD. This CDR3 spans 14 amino acids. CDR3 bases: TGTGCCGCCAGTCCTAGCGGGGGGGCGGAGACCCAGTACTTC. It yields the protein CAASPSGGAETQYF.

The V gene is TRBV15, the J gene TRBJ2-7, with TRBD1 matching over 8 bases. V lost 5 bases, J lost 5 bases, and 8 bases stayed unmatched. Germline V gene lookup returns CDR1 LNHNV and CDR2 YYDKDF (reference sequence). This CDR3 has 14 amino acids. CDR3 loop: CATSQRQGYHEQYF. The CDR3 DNA reads as TGTGCCACCAGCCAACGACAGGGGTACCACGAGCAGTACTTC.

This clone was seen only once. The gene calls are TRBV5-8 and TRBJ2-7; TRBD1 matches at 8 bases. Germline lookup yields CDR1 SGHTS and CDR2 YDEGEE. CDR3 size: 12 residues. V gave up 3 bases and J gave up 6 bases; unmatched junction bases: 2. The CDR3: CASSYTGGEQYF. DNA of the CDR3: TGTGCCAGCAGCTACACAGGGGGCGAGCAGTACTTC.

A single count supports this clone. The chain couples TRBV6-5 to TRBJ2-5; D possibly corresponds to TRBD2 (5 bases). With 0 bases removed from V and 2 bases from J, the gap between germline ends came to 10 bases. CDR1 is MNHEY and CDR2 is SVGAGI in the germline V gene. The CDR3 length is 15 residues. CDR3: CASSYSPGKQETQYF. The DNA of the CDR3 is TGTGCCAGCAGTTACTCGCCGGGAAAGCAAGAGACCCAGTACTTC.

The chain has TRBV2 and TRBJ2-7, with 7 bases identical to TRBD2. CDR1 and CDR2 (germline): SNHLY, FYNNEI. The CDR3 is 17 residues long. Trimming took 6 bases from V and 3 from J; bases not matched to a gene: 17. The CDR3 DNA follows: TGTGCCAGCAGGTCACATGAAATAGGACTAGGCTACTACGAGCAGTACTTC. It is translated as CASRSHEIGLGYYEQYF.

V gene TRBV28 combines with J gene TRBJ2-2; D not certain. Between the trimmed V and J ends, which lost 6 bases and 0 bases, there was a span of 14 bases. The CDR3 sequence is 16 residues long. CDR1 is MDHEN, CDR2 SYDVKM, per germline. This chain's CDR3 is CASSSPSGANTGELFF. CDR3 sequence (DNA): TGTGCCAGCAGCTCCCCGTCCGGCGCGAACACCGGGGAGCTGTTTTTT.

The CDR3 nucleotides are TGTGCCAGCCGGAGGGGGGCAGGGGGGAGCCCGTACGAGCAGTACTTC. It encodes CASRRGAGGSPYEQYF. The V and J genes are TRBV28 and TRBJ2-7; D possibly corresponds to TRBD1 (7 bases). Trimming left V 8 bases short and J 4 bases short, with 24 bases between. Germline CDR1 reads MDHEN; CDR2 reads SYDVKM. The CDR3 has 16 amino acids.

The gene calls are TRBV18 and TRBJ2-5, with unresolved D. V lost 0 bases and J lost 2, with 7 bases in between. CDR3 length equals 14 residues. From germline, CDR1 is KGHSH and CDR2 LQKENI. The CDR3 bases are TGTGCCAGCTCACCACCGGGCAGACAAGAGACCCAGTACTTC. Translation: CASSPPGRQETQYF.